This T cell receptor beta chain derives from a study of cytomegalovirus exposure and HLA in healthy donors. The study, taken as a whole, reports: It was confirmed in vitro that a few of the CMV-associated chains were specific for CMV antigens. It was shown in a later analysis that HLA-associated TCR beta chains were more clonally expanded than other, equally common chains. A reported reduction in N-insertions relative to the approximately 640-donor mean was seen in an Asian-associated ancestry cluster in a later analysis.

The germline V gene has CDR1 WNHNN and CDR2 SYGVQD (reference sequence). Trimming removed 9 bases at V and 10 bases at J, with 19 bases between. The CDR3 runs to 13 residues. PCR involved 60 Vbeta and 13 Jbeta primers. Per the original data handling: In a later analysis, about 11 million of 65 million to 80 million unique beta chains occurred in at least two donors. Sequencing was performed with immunoSEQ multiplex PCR; in TCRdb, only in-frame clones are kept and a portion is missing. D and trimming come from the DNA, and the V and J calls and clone size come from that table. The repertoire has over 60,000 clones, 75% of them found once; the top ten carry 9.5% to 15%. This clone was seen more than once but under ten times. Its specificity is unknown.

Sequencing was carried out using PBMCs. The source of this sequence is a man between 65 and 79 years old in good health and CMV-seronegative. The rearrangement uses TRBV10-1 and TRBJ2-1; weak D call: TRBD2 (6 bases). CDR3 sequence: CASALSGLREQFF. CDR3 nucleotides: TGCGCCAGTGCCCTAAGCGGGCTTAGGGAGCAGTTCTTC.